Sequencing of this T cell receptor (beta chain) was carried out in a study of blood T cells in healthy people across ages. This clonotype was detected only a few times. Extracted total RNA amounted to at least 5.5 micrograms for each sample. A second PCR of roughly 7 to 11 cycles used a sample-barcoded 5' primer and a J-beta primer mix. MiXCR, run by TCRdb on the 5' RACE reads, gives a single entry per CDR3 protein. Among 750,000 or so distinct CDR3 sequences listed, approximately 25% were seen once. The CDR3 sequence is 17 residues long. Trimming removed 5 bases at V and 2 bases at J, with 19 bases between. These records were also assigned to another study, of T cells of mothers and their children.

This receptor was identified in a boy aged 5-17 years in good health. This rearrangement joins TRBV12-3 or TRBV12-4 to TRBJ2-1; D is uncertain. The sample taken for sequencing was blood. In DNA form, the CDR3 reads TGTGCCAGCAGTGAGGTTCGAGGCCATCGGCCCTACAATGAGCAGTTCTTC. Its translation: CASSEVRGHRPYNEQFF.